The 20 T cell receptor beta chains given below trace back to one sample, sequenced in a study of vaccination and CD4 T cells after COVID-19. One entry per CDR3 protein, called by TCRdb with MiXCR from the PCR reads. Among about 20,000 distinct CDR3 sequences listed, about 60% were seen once. The sample in question was CD4+ T cells from blood, obtained before SARS-CoV-2 vaccination. The receptor source for this set is a human donor who had recovered from COVID-19.

This clonotype was observed once. The genes are TRBV4-2 and TRBJ1-6, with D possibly matching TRBD1 (6 bases). Germline V gene data show CDR1 as LGHNA and CDR2 as YNFKEQ. V gave up 1 base and J gave up 10 bases, with 17 bases separating them. The CDR3 has 16 residues. CDR3 protein: CASSQGIDRSHSPLHF. The CDR3 DNA is TGTGCCAGCAGCCAAGGGATAGACAGGAGTCACTCACCCCTCCACTTT.

The genes are TRBV6-2 or TRBV6-3 and TRBJ1-2; maybe TRBD1 (6 bases). The V and J ends lost 5 bases and 7 bases respectively, with 11 bases between them. Germline V gene sequence: CDR1 MNHEY, CDR2 SVGEGT. The CDR3 runs 12 residues. The CDR3 DNA reads TGTGCCAGCAGTACAGGGCGAGGTGGCTACACCTTC. Translation: CASSTGRGGYTF.

The chain employs TRBV6-1 and TRBJ2-6; D may be TRBD2 (5 bases). In germline, CDR1 is MNHNS, CDR2 SASEGT. Trimming shortened V by 7 bases and J by 0 bases, and 13 bases separated the two germline ends. CDR3 length: 16 residues. The CDR3 bases are TGTGCCAGCAAAAGTGGACTGGGCTCTGGGGCCAACGTCCTGACTTTC. It yields the protein CASKSGLGSGANVLTF.

This clonotype showed up just a few times. The rearrangement links TRBV21-1 to TRBJ1-5; no check of the table's D call, TRBD1, against the DNA was made. TRBV21-1 is a pseudogene. This CDR3 contains 16 residues. The CDR3: CASSKIGTDSNQPQHF. DNA of the CDR3: TGTGCCAGCAGCAAGATTGGGACAGATAGCAATCAGCCCCAGCATTTT.

The chain uses TRBV20-1 and TRBJ2-5, with 10 bases that match TRBD1. Germline V CDR1 and CDR2: DFQATT, SNEGSKA (reference sequence). V dropped 5 bases and J dropped 5; count of bases not matched to a gene: 20. The CDR3 runs 18 residues. CDR3 in DNA: TGCAGTGCTCGGGACAGGGGAACTAGGGTTGGTGCGTGGGAGACCCAGTACTTC. As protein: CSARDRGTRVGAWETQYF.

The chain links TRBV20-1 to TRBJ2-7; possibly TRBD1 or TRBD2 for D (5 bases each). The CDR3 runs to 13 residues. Germline CDR1 reads DFQATT; CDR2 reads SNEGSKA (reference sequence). The V end was cut by 3 bases, the J end by 3 bases, with 12 bases between. CDR3 DNA: TGCAGTGCTAGGGGACGTAGTGTCTACGAGCAGTACTTC. Protein product: CSARGRSVYEQYF.

The chain recombines TRBV6-5 with TRBJ2-7, with TRBD2 as a possible D gene (5 bases). CDR3 size: 12 residues. Trimming removed 6 bases from V and 6 bases from J, with 12 bases in between. Germline CDR1 MNHEY, CDR2 SVGAGI. The CDR3 DNA follows: TGTGCCAGCAGCTTACTAGTTGGCGAGCAGTACTTC. This translates into CASSLLVGEQYF.

The chain recombines TRBV6-1 with TRBJ2-7; 10 nucleotides match TRBD1. Germline assignment: CDR1 MNHNS and CDR2 SASEGT. Trimming cost V 5 bases and J 5 bases; bases outside gene matches: 12. The CDR3 totals 16 residues. CDR3 in amino acids: CASSQTLDRGVNEQYF. The DNA for the CDR3 is TGTGCCAGCAGTCAGACATTGGACAGGGGGGTCAACGAGCAGTACTTC.

This chain connects TRBV7-6 to TRBJ2-5; D not certain. The CDR3 is made up of 17 amino acids. CDR1 is SGHVS, CDR2 FNYEAQ, per germline. V was trimmed by 1 base and J by 3 bases, leaving 18 bases between them. Here the CDR3 DNA reads TGTGCCAGCAGCTTAGGTCGTAGGCGCTTAACCGAAGAGACCCAGTACTTC. Its translation is CASSLGRRRLTEETQYF.

V usage is TRBV7-9 and J usage is TRBJ2-2; D is perhaps TRBD1 (5 bases). V lost 5 bases and J 2 bases, leaving 12 bases between the germline ends. Germline CDR1 reads SEHNR; CDR2 reads FQNEAQ (reference sequence). CDR3 length: 15 amino acids. The CDR3 loop is CASSPRQSNTGELFF. Written as DNA, the CDR3 is TGTGCCAGCAGCCCCCGACAGAGTAACACCGGGGAGCTGTTTTTT.

The chain has TRBV6-4 and TRBJ1-1, with a possible D match to TRBD1 (5 bases). Germline CDR1 reads MRHNA; CDR2 reads SNTAGT. The CDR3 totals 13 residues. Between the trimmed V and J ends, which lost 4 bases and 6 bases, there was a span of 12 bases. CDR3: CASSVERGAEAFF. The CDR3 bases are TGTGCCAGCAGTGTGGAGAGGGGAGCTGAAGCTTTCTTT.

CDR3 sequence: CSASGGQGFDEQYF. The CDR3 nucleotides read TGCAGTGCTAGTGGAGGACAGGGGTTCGACGAGCAGTACTTC. The chain recombines TRBV20-1 with TRBJ2-7; 9 bases map to TRBD1. This CDR3 has 14 residues. Germline loops: CDR1 DFQATT, CDR2 SNEGSKA (reference sequence). V was clipped by 3 bases and J by 5 bases; unmatched bases: 8.

The chain uses TRBV18 and TRBJ2-7, with D maybe TRBD1 (5 bases). V lost 2 bases, J lost 2 bases, and 13 bases lay in between. The CDR3 consists of 15 residues. Germline V gene data show CDR1 as KGHSH and CDR2 as LQKENI. This CDR3 reads CASSPEQGSTYEQYF. In DNA, the CDR3 is TGTGCCAGCTCACCAGAGCAGGGAAGCACCTACGAGCAGTACTTC.

The V gene is TRBV10-1, the J gene TRBJ2-5; 11 nucleotides match TRBD2. CDR3 size: 19 residues. CDR1 WNHNN and CDR2 SYGVQD come from the germline V gene (reference sequence). Trimming at V came to 10 bases and at J to 4 bases, leaving 23 bases not matched to a gene. The DNA of the CDR3 is TGCGCCACCGAGTGGGTTCCAATAGTAGCGGGAGGGCCTATAGAGACCCAGTACTTC. Protein product: CATEWVPIVAGGPIETQYF.

The chain has TRBV27 and TRBJ2-7; no firm D call. The CDR3 is made up of 14 amino acids. CDR1 and CDR2 (germline): MNHEY, SMNVEV (reference sequence). Deletions cut 8 bases from V and 0 bases from J, with 14 bases between. CDR3: CASLELGNSYEQYF. CDR3 in DNA: TGTGCCAGCCTTGAGTTGGGGAACTCCTACGAGCAGTACTTC.

The V call is TRBV19, the J call TRBJ2-7; D is uncertain. CDR3 length: 12 residues. V was pared by 4 bases and J by 7 bases, with 11 bases between. Germline-derived CDR1 and CDR2 are LNHDA and SQIVND (reference sequence). For the CDR3, the DNA is TGTGCCAGTAGTAACTTGGGCAGAGAGCAGTACTTC. Protein: CASSNLGREQYF. Based on the CDR3 plus reference TRBV19 and TRBJ2-7, the full variable domain is DGGITQSPKYLFRKEGQNVTLSCEQNLNHDAMYWYRQDPGQGLRLIYYSQIVNDFQKGDIAEGYSVSREKKESFPLTVTSAQKNPTAFYLCASSNLGREQYFGPGTRLTVT.

The rearrangement uses TRBV5-4 and TRBJ2-5; D unclear. The CDR3 contains 14 residues. CDR1 and CDR2 from the germline V gene are SGHNT and YYREEE (reference sequence). V dropped 4 bases and J dropped 1 base, with 11 bases sitting between them. CDR3 region: CASSIGRTQETQYF. The DNA for the CDR3 is TGTGCCAGCAGCATAGGACGGACCCAAGAGACCCAGTACTTC.

The V gene is TRBV28, the J gene TRBJ2-7, with D uncertain. The germline CDR1 and CDR2 sequences are MDHEN and SYDVKM. V lost 6 bases to trimming and J lost 3 bases, with 6 bases between them. The CDR3 is made up of 11 amino acids. CDR3 DNA: TGTGCCAGCAGCCCAAACTACGAGCAGTACTTC. It codes for CASSPNYEQYF. Drawing the rest from reference TRBV28 and TRBJ2-7, the complete variable domain is DVKVTQSSRYLVKRTGEKVFLECVQDMDHENMFWYRQDPGLGLRLIYFSYDVKMKEKGDIPEGYSVSREKKERFSLILESASTNQTSMYLCASSPNYEQYFGPGTRLTVT.

The V gene is TRBV6-1, the J gene TRBJ2-2; weak D call: TRBD1 (8 bases). This CDR3 has 18 amino acids. Per the germline V gene, CDR1 is MNHNS and CDR2 is SASEGT. Trimming stripped 5 bases from V and 6 bases from J, with 25 bases between. This chain's CDR3 is CASSRKQPWTGRAGELFF. The CDR3 nucleotides read TGTGCCAGCAGTCGTAAACAGCCCTGGACAGGGAGGGCCGGGGAGCTGTTTTTT.

This clonotype was counted once. This CDR3 reads CASSLYLPTNEKLFF. CDR3 sequence (DNA): TGTGCCAGCAGCTTATACCTTCCAACTAATGAAAAACTGTTTTTT. V usage is TRBV7-9 and J usage is TRBJ1-4; no reliable D call. CDR1 SEHNR and CDR2 FQNEAQ come from the germline V gene (reference sequence). The CDR3 has 15 residues. V was cut by 2 bases and J by 0 bases, with 7 bases left in between.